These T cell receptor beta chains were read from a single sample in a study of CD8+CD57+ T cells in acquired aplastic anemia. A single record per CDR3 protein comes from TCRdb applying MiXCR to the reads. The top ten clones hold over 50% of a sample with roughly 80,000 distinct CDR3 sequences, about half of them seen once. The sample consisted of sorted CD4+, CD8+, or CD8+CD57+ T cells (not recorded which) from PBMCs. These receptors originate from a human donor in good health, serving as a control. Each CDR3 is given with its conserved first and last residue. The D gene is left open where the match is weak. Expanded clones get a size class; other rows say once, few or many, or leave the size out.

>TRBJ2-1|TRBD2|NA|TRBV11-2
TGTGCCAGCTCCTACCCTAGCGGGGAGAACAATGAGCAGTTCTTC
CASSYPSGENNEQFF
>TRBJ1-2|NA|once|TRBV7-9
TGTGCCAGCAGTCGGACAGGCTACACCTTC
CASSRTGYTF
>TRBJ2-6|NA|NA|TRBV12-5
TGTGCTAGCCTTGACGGGAACTCTGGGGCCAACGTCCTGACTTTC
CASLDGNSGANVLTF
>TRBJ2-1|NA|many|TRBV2
TGTGCCAGCAGTGATAGTAAGGTAGGGCAGTTCTTC
CASSDSKVGQFF
>TRBJ2-1|NA|NA|TRBV7-9
TGTGCCAGCAGCCCAGAAAACGAGCAGCTCTTC
CASSPENEQLF
>TRBJ1-1|NA|many|TRBV15
TGTGCCACCAGCAGTTCTGAGAACACTGAAGCTTTCTTT
CATSSSENTEAFF
>TRBJ2-2|TRBD2|NA|TRBV7-3
TGTGCCAGCAGCGCTAGCGGGAGCGGGGAGCTGTTTTTT
CASSASGSGELFF
>TRBJ2-1|NA|NA|TRBV19
TGTGCCAGTAGTATAGATCCCCATGAGCAGTTCTTC
CASSIDPHEQFF
>TRBJ1-5|TRBD1|many|TRBV15
TGTGCCACCAGCAGAGACATAGCAGGGGGCCTCAATCAGCCCCAGCATTTT
CATSRDIAGGLNQPQHF
>TRBJ2-7|NA|NA|TRBV30
TGTGCCTGGAGTTTAGACAGTTCCTACGAGCAGTACTTC
CAWSLDSSYEQYF
>TRBJ2-1|TRBD2|NA|TRBV10-3
TGTGCCATCAGTGAAATCGGGAGGGAGGAGCAGTTCTTC
CAISEIGREEQFF
>TRBJ2-7|TRBD2|few|TRBV10-1
TGCGCCAGCAGTGATTCTACGGGGGGAACCTACGAGCAGTACTTC
CASSDSTGGTYEQYF
>TRBJ2-1|NA|few|TRBV10-2
TGCGCCAGCAGTGGAGGGCCTTACTCCTACAATGAGCAGTTCTTC
CASSGGPYSYNEQFF
>TRBJ2-7|TRBD2|NA|TRBV7-3
TGTGCCAGCAGTTTGACCGGGACTAGCTGGTCCTACGAGCAGTACTTC
CASSLTGTSWSYEQYF
>TRBJ2-3|NA|NA|TRBV7-8
TGTGCCAGCAGCCGAGTGGGACGGACCACCGCAGATACGCAGTATTTT
CASSRVGRTTADTQYF
>TRBJ2-7|NA|once|TRBV7-6
TGTGCCAGCAGCTCCTCCGGGGCCTACTCCTACGAGCAGTACTTC
CASSSSGAYSYEQYF
>TRBJ1-6|NA|NA|TRBV2
TGTGCCAGCAGACTGACTGCTTGGAATTCACCCCTCCACTTT
CASRLTAWNSPLHF
>TRBJ2-7|NA|NA|TRBV20-1
TGCAGTGCTGGTGGACAGAGCTCCTACGAGCAGTACTTC
CSAGGQSSYEQYF
>TRBJ2-7|TRBD1|NA|TRBV10-2
TGCGCCAGTTGGGACAGACTTACCTACGAGCAGTACTTC
CASWDRLTYEQYF
>TRBJ1-6|NA|NA|TRBV7-2
TGTGCCGCTAGATCGGGATACAATTCACCCCTCCACTTT
CAARSGYNSPLHF
>TRBJ2-7|TRBD2|few|TRBV24-1
TGTGCCACCAGTGATATCATAGCGGGGCAATACTTC
CATSDIIAGQYF
>TRBJ2-7|NA|NA|TRBV20-1
TGCAGTGCTCGGGGACTCCGATACGGTTCCTACGAGCAGTACTTC
CSARGLRYGSYEQYF
>TRBJ1-2|NA|NA|TRBV25-1
TGTGCCAGCACGACAGGTGCCTATGGCTACACCTTC
CASTTGAYGYTF
>TRBJ1-2|NA|NA|TRBV10-1
TGCGCCAGCACGATCGACGAGACCTATGGCTACACCTTC
CASTIDETYGYTF
>TRBJ2-1|TRBD1|NA|TRBV12-3/TRBV12-4
TGTGCCAGCAGTTTAGGTCAGGGGGCGCAGACGCCCTACAATGAGCAGTTCTTC
CASSLGQGAQTPYNEQFF
>TRBJ1-4|TRBD1|NA|TRBV27
TGTGCCAGCAGTTTATCGGACAGGGTGGCAACTAATGGAAAACTGTTTTTT
CASSLSDRVATNGKLFF
>TRBJ2-7|TRBD2|few|TRBV28
TGTGCCAGCAGTCCGGGGGGGACCCACGAGCAGTACTTC
CASSPGGTHEQYF
>TRBJ2-3|NA|few|TRBV24-1
TGTGCCACCAGTGATTCGGGAACTAGCACAGAAACGCAGTATTTT
CATSDSGTSTETQYF
>TRBJ1-1|TRBD1|many|TRBV7-9
TGTGCCAGCAGCGGGACAGGAGAAGCTTTCTTT
CASSGTGEAFF
>TRBJ1-1|NA|few|TRBV4-2
TGTGCCAGCTGGGGCACCCTGAGCACTGAAGCTTTCTTT
CASWGTLSTEAFF
>TRBJ1-2|NA|NA|TRBV7-3
TGTGCCAGCAGCTCCCAGGGGAGGCTTGGCTACACCTTC
CASSSQGRLGYTF
>TRBJ1-1|NA|many|TRBV2
TGTGCCAGCGTAGTGGGTAAAGCTTTCTTT
CASVVGKAFF
>TRBJ1-3|NA|NA|TRBV2
TGTGTCAGCAGTGAAAGTCAGGGAAGGGGAAACACCATATATTTT
CVSSESQGRGNTIYF
>TRBJ2-2|TRBD1|NA|TRBV13
TGTGCCAGCAGCTTAGGGGACAGGGACACCGGGGAGCTGTTTTTT
CASSLGDRDTGELFF
>TRBJ2-5|TRBD2|NA|TRBV9
TGTGCCAGCAGCGCGTATAGCGGGGTCGGAGAGACCCAGTACTTC
CASSAYSGVGETQYF
>TRBJ1-2|NA|many|TRBV12-3/TRBV12-4
TGTGCCAGCAGCTCCTCGACACCATTACTATATGGCTACACCTTC
CASSSSTPLLYGYTF
>TRBJ2-5|NA|few|TRBV6-2/TRBV6-3
TGTGCCAGCAGTTCCCAAGAGACCCAGTACTTC
CASSSQETQYF
>TRBJ2-5|NA|NA|TRBV6-2/TRBV6-3
TGTGCCAGCAGCAACTCGGTGGGTCAGTACTTC
CASSNSVGQYF
>TRBJ1-2|TRBD1|NA|TRBV12-3/TRBV12-4
TGTGCCAGCGGGACTGCCGGGACAGAGTATGGCTACACCTTC
CASGTAGTEYGYTF
>TRBJ2-7|NA|NA|TRBV25-1
TGTGCCAGCAAGGGGCAGGGGCGTTTCGAGCAGTACTTC
CASKGQGRFEQYF
>TRBJ1-2|NA|once|TRBV6-5
TGTGCCGGCAGTTACTCAGGAGCCCAGGGCGAGTCCTTC
CAGSYSGAQGESF
>TRBJ2-1|TRBD2|few|TRBV11-3
TGTGCCAGCAGCTCCTCTAGCGGGTACCCCCATGAGCAGTTCTTC
CASSSSSGYPHEQFF
>TRBJ2-1|NA|few|TRBV11-2
TGTGCCAGCAGCTTAGGAGGCTTGGATCCTGAGCAGTTCTTC
CASSLGGLDPEQFF
>TRBJ2-1|TRBD1|many|TRBV7-9
TGTGCCAGCAGCCCGACGACAGGGGGATCTGACAATGAGCAGTTCTTC
CASSPTTGGSDNEQFF
>TRBJ2-5|NA|many|TRBV19
TGTGCCAGTAGTATATATTTTGGGGAGACCCAGTACTTC
CASSIYFGETQYF
>TRBJ1-4|TRBD1|NA|TRBV25-1
TGTGCCAGCAGTGTTGACAGGGGTCCAACTAATGAAAAACTGTTTTTT
CASSVDRGPTNEKLFF
>TRBJ1-2|NA|NA|TRBV29-1
TGCAGCGTTGGGGAGGATGGCTACACCTTC
CSVGEDGYTF
>TRBJ1-5|NA|NA|TRBV10-3
TGTGCCATCAGGGGACGTCTCAATCAGCCCCAGCATTTT
CAIRGRLNQPQHF
>TRBJ2-2|NA|few|TRBV7-7
TGTGCTAGCCTCCATGGGGACACCGGGGAGCTGTTTTTT
CASLHGDTGELFF
>TRBJ1-1|TRBD1|many|TRBV15
TGTGCCACCAGCAGAGATCCTGTGACAGGGGAGGGAACTGAAGCTTTCTTT
CATSRDPVTGEGTEAFF
>TRBJ2-7|TRBD1|NA|TRBV24-1
TGTGCCACCAGCGACAGGGGTCGCAACGAGCAGTACTTC
CATSDRGRNEQYF
>TRBJ1-4|NA|NA|TRBV10-3
TGTGCCATCAGTTTAGGGGGACGGGATGAAAAACTGTTTTTT
CAISLGGRDEKLFF
>TRBJ2-7|NA|many|TRBV9
TGTGCCAGCAGCGTAGCTTACGGATCCTACGAGCAGTACTTC
CASSVAYGSYEQYF
>TRBJ2-7|TRBD2|few|TRBV5-1
TGCGCCAGCGGGACTAGCGGGGGATACGAGCAGTACTTC
CASGTSGGYEQYF
>TRBJ2-2|TRBD1|few|TRBV6-5
TGTGCCAGCAGTTACCGGACAGGGGACTCCGCCGGGGAGCTGTTTTTT
CASSYRTGDSAGELFF
>TRBJ1-5|NA|NA|TRBV30
TGTGCCTGGAGTGAGGACTTTAGCAATCAGCCCCAGCATTTT
CAWSEDFSNQPQHF
>TRBJ1-2|NA|many|TRBV6-1
TGTGCCAGCAGTCCGGGGGGAAGCTATGGCTACACCTTC
CASSPGGSYGYTF
>TRBJ2-1|NA|NA|TRBV19
TGTGCCAGTAGTATAGATGAATGGGCCTACAATGAGCAGTTTTTC
CASSIDEWAYNEQFF
>TRBJ2-3|TRBD2|many|TRBV29-1
TGCAGCGTTGGGGGGTCCGGGCTAGCGGGGACCACAGATACGCAGTATTTT
CSVGGSGLAGTTDTQYF
>TRBJ1-2|NA|few|TRBV9
TGTGCCAGCAGCGCTTCCAGGGGAGCTGGAAACACCTTC
CASSASRGAGNTF